Listed below are T cell receptor beta chains from one sample, sequenced in a study of cytomegalovirus exposure and HLA in healthy donors. The table came from immunoSEQ multiplex PCR; TCRdb's copy has only in-frame clones and leaves some out. Of roughly 150,000 clones listed, over 70% are singletons. The material sequenced was PBMCs. The source is a woman aged 40 to 50 in good health and CMV-seronegative. CDR3s include the opening cysteine and the closing phenylalanine or tryptophan. The D gene is left open where the match is weak. Size is stated for part of the rows, as once, few or many counts, or as a class when the clone is expanded.

size	V	J	D	CDR3	DNA
.	TRBV29-1	TRBJ1-1	.	CSVRRDMNTEAFF	TGCAGCGTTCGCCGGGATATGAACACTGAAGCTTTCTTT
.	TRBV6-5	TRBJ2-7	TRBD2	CASSYSLAGAYEQYF	TGTGCCAGCAGTTACTCCCTAGCGGGTGCCTACGAGCAGTACTTC
.	TRBV19	TRBJ2-2	.	CASSIVGANTGELFF	TGTGCCAGTAGTATAGTCGGAGCGAACACCGGGGAGCTGTTTTTT
.	TRBV6-1	TRBJ2-7	TRBD2	CASSEWRTSGSWSYEQYF	TGTGCCAGCAGTGAGTGGCGGACTAGCGGGAGTTGGTCCTACGAGCAGTACTTC
few	TRBV7-9	TRBJ1-3	.	CASSARVWGNTIYF	TGTGCCAGCAGCGCCCGGGTGTGGGGAAACACCATATATTTT
.	TRBV4-1	TRBJ2-7	.	CASSQEKQGNEQYF	TGCGCCAGCAGCCAAGAGAAACAGGGAAACGAGCAGTACTTC
.	TRBV7-9	TRBJ2-3	.	CASSLVGGSDTQYF	TGTGCCAGCAGCTTAGTCGGGGGTTCAGATACGCAGTATTTT
.	TRBV28	TRBJ1-2	.	CASRTRGKGSSVYGHTF	TGTGCCAGCAGGACTCGGGGTAAGGGAAGTTCGGTCTATGGCCACACCTTC
.	TRBV11-2	TRBJ2-3	TRBD2	CASSQRTGTSGGGTDTQYF	TGTGCCAGCAGCCAAAGGACAGGGACTAGCGGGGGGGGCACAGATACGCAGTATTTT
.	TRBV30	TRBJ1-1	TRBD1	CAWTQGENTEAFF	TGTGCCTGGACACAGGGGGAGAACACTGAAGCTTTCTTT
.	TRBV4-1	TRBJ2-7	.	CASSHSGSYEQYF	TGTGCCAGCAGCCATTCGGGCTCCTACGAGCAGTACTTC
.	TRBV10-3	TRBJ1-3	.	CAIKQGNNGNTIYF	TGTGCCATCAAACAGGGTAATAACGGAAACACCATATATTTT
.	TRBV10-3	TRBJ1-1	.	CAISESNRGSTEAFF	TGTGCCATCAGTGAGTCGAATAGGGGTAGTACTGAAGCTTTCTTT
few	TRBV7-7	TRBJ2-7	TRBD1	CASSSDRVGEQYF	TGTGCCAGCAGCTCAGACAGGGTGGGCGAGCAGTACTTC
.	TRBV27	TRBJ2-1	.	CASSIKLSSEQFF	TGTGCCAGCAGTATCAAGCTATCGAGTGAGCAGTTCTTC
.	TRBV9	TRBJ2-3	TRBD2	CASSLPWGGSTDTQYF	TGTGCCAGCAGCCTACCCTGGGGGGGAAGCACAGATACGCAGTATTTT
.	TRBV7-3	TRBJ1-1	.	CASSLTHQQVGTEAFF	TGTGCCAGCAGCTTAACGCACCAACAGGTGGGCACTGAAGCTTTCTTT
.	TRBV7-2	TRBJ1-1	.	CASSRDLMNTEAFF	TGTGCCAGCAGCCGGGACTTAATGAACACTGAAGCTTTCTTT
.	TRBV11-3	TRBJ2-1	.	CASSLAGAGNEQFF	TGTGCCAGCAGCTTAGCGGGAGCCGGAAATGAGCAGTTCTTC
few	TRBV28	TRBJ2-5	TRBD2	CASSSRTSGGRETQYF	TGTGCCAGCAGCTCCCGGACTAGCGGGGGGCGAGAGACCCAGTACTTC
once	TRBV10-2	TRBJ2-3	TRBD2	CASGDRGGTSTDTQYF	TGCGCCAGCGGAGACCGGGGGGGGACTAGCACAGATACGCAGTATTTT
.	TRBV14	TRBJ1-1	.	CASSQEGRTANTEAFF	TGTGCCAGCAGCCAAGAGGGCAGGACAGCGAACACTGAAGCTTTCTTT
.	TRBV28	TRBJ1-5	.	CASSGVNLQHF	TGTGCCAGCAGTGGAGTTAATCTCCAGCATTTT
.	TRBV28	TRBJ2-1	.	CASSLRGGWGAPYNEQFF	TGTGCCAGCAGTTTAAGGGGGGGGTGGGGGGCTCCCTACAATGAGCAGTTCTTC
.	TRBV2	TRBJ2-5	.	CASSKIRQAQETQYF	TGTGCCAGCAGTAAAATAAGACAGGCACAAGAGACCCAGTACTTC
.	TRBV29-1	TRBJ2-7	TRBD1	CSVGTGGPYEQYF	TGCAGCGTGGGGACAGGGGGCCCCTACGAGCAGTACTTC
.	TRBV7-6	TRBJ2-1	TRBD1	CASSLGSGGIINEQFF	TGTGCCAGCAGCTTAGGGTCAGGGGGTATTATCAATGAGCAGTTCTTC
.	TRBV5-1	TRBJ1-1	.	CASSPLAGTEAFF	TGCGCCAGCAGCCCCTTGGCGGGAACTGAAGCTTTCTTT
.	TRBV7-9	TRBJ2-1	TRBD1	CASSLGLDRVAEQFF	TGTGCCAGCAGCTTAGGTTTGGACAGGGTCGCCGAGCAGTTCTTC
.	TRBV12-5	TRBJ1-5	TRBD1	CASGKDRGSYSNQPQHF	TGTGCTAGTGGCAAGGACAGGGGCTCTTATAGCAATCAGCCCCAGCATTTT
.	TRBV2	TRBJ2-1	.	CASSGVEAVGSNEQFF	TGTGCCAGCAGTGGGGTGGAGGCGGTGGGGTCGAATGAGCAGTTCTTC
.	TRBV15	TRBJ2-1	.	CATSRVAGPQNEQFF	TGTGCCACCAGCAGAGTGGCGGGCCCTCAAAATGAGCAGTTCTTC
.	TRBV4-3	TRBJ2-1	TRBD1	CASSQEGQPNEQFF	TGCGCCAGCAGCCAAGAGGGACAGCCCAATGAGCAGTTCTTC
.	TRBV7-6	TRBJ2-7	TRBD2	CASSLGGLPYEQYF	TGTGCCAGCAGCTTAGGGGGACTACCCTACGAGCAGTACTTC
once	TRBV5-5	TRBJ1-5	.	CASSLLGQNQHF	TGTGCCAGCAGCTTGCTCGGACAGAATCAGCATTTT
.	TRBV11-2	TRBJ2-5	TRBD2	CASSSIKGGRAIGETQYF	TGTGCCAGCAGCTCTATCAAAGGCGGGAGGGCGATCGGAGAGACCCAGTACTTC
.	TRBV5-6	TRBJ1-2	.	CASSPLDYGYTF	TGTGCCAGCAGCCCTCTAGACTATGGCTACACCTTC
.	TRBV14	TRBJ2-3	TRBD2	CASSQDLAGGSTDTQYF	TGTGCCAGCAGCCAAGATCTGGCGGGAGGAAGCACAGATACGCAGTATTTT
.	TRBV19	TRBJ2-3	TRBD1	CASSITGEYSDTQYF	TGTGCCAGTAGTATCACAGGGGAGTATAGCGATACGCAGTATTTT
.	TRBV11-3	TRBJ1-6	TRBD1	CASSIRQGKNSPLHF	TGTGCCAGCAGCATCCGACAGGGTAAAAATTCACCCCTCCACTTT
.	TRBV19	TRBJ2-7	.	CASSPGADQPYEQYF	TGTGCCAGTAGCCCCGGAGCTGACCAACCCTACGAGCAGTACTTC
.	TRBV28	TRBJ2-3	TRBD2	CASSGDGGSFDTQYF	TGTGCCAGCAGTGGCGATGGCGGGAGTTTTGATACGCAGTATTTT
.	TRBV19	TRBJ2-7	TRBD2	CASNLGRGYEQYF	TGTGCCAGTAACCTAGGGCGGGGGTACGAGCAGTACTTC
.	TRBV2	TRBJ1-2	TRBD1	CASRRGQGNNGYTF	TGTGCCAGCAGGAGGGGACAGGGAAACAATGGCTACACCTTC
.	TRBV2	TRBJ1-2	.	CASSDGGRAYGYTF	TGTGCCAGCAGTGACGGGGGGCGGGCGTATGGCTACACCTTC
.	TRBV6-1	TRBJ1-4	TRBD1	CASRPLQGLNEKLFF	TGTGCCAGCAGACCTTTACAGGGGCTAAATGAAAAACTGTTTTTT
once	TRBV6-5	TRBJ1-2	.	CASSQTGTLFGYTF	TGTGCCAGCAGCCAAACAGGGACCCTATTTGGCTACACCTTC
.	TRBV5-1	TRBJ1-4	.	CASSLDRAGEKLFF	TGCGCCAGCAGCTTGGACAGGGCGGGTGAAAAACTGTTTTTT
.	TRBV5-1	TRBJ2-5	TRBD1	CASSESDRGQETRYF	TGCGCCAGCAGCGAATCGGACAGGGGGCAAGAGACCCGGTACTTC
.	TRBV7-2	TRBJ2-5	TRBD2	CASSAPSGGARETQYF	TGTGCCAGCAGCGCCCCAAGCGGGGGGGCTAGGGAGACCCAGTACTTC
.	TRBV6-5	TRBJ2-7	.	CASSPNRVEQYF	TGTGCCAGCAGCCCCAACAGGGTCGAGCAGTACTTC
.	TRBV28	TRBJ2-1	.	CASSPTRGNEQFF	TGTGCCAGCAGTCCTACCAGGGGCAATGAGCAGTTCTTC
.	TRBV30	TRBJ2-1	TRBD2	CAWSRRGEGEQFF	TGTGCCTGGAGCCGTCGGGGGGAGGGTGAGCAGTTCTTC